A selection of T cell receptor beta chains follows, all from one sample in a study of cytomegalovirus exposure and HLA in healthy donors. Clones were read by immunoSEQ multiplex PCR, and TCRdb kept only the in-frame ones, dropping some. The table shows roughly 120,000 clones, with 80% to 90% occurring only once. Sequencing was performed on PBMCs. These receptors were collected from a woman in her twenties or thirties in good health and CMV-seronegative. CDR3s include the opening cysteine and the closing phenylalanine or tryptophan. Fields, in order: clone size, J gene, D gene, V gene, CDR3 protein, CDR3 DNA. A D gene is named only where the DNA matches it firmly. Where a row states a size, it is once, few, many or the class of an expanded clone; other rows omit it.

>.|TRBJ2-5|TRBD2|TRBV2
CASSRILAGGEETQYF
TGTGCCAGCAGTCGTATTCTGGCGGGAGGGGAAGAGACCCAGTACTTC
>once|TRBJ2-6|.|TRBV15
CATRSTGPNGANVLTF
TGTGCCACCAGGTCGACAGGCCCTAATGGGGCCAACGTCCTGACTTTC
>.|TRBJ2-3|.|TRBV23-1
CASSRKRGPSTDTQYF
TGCGCCAGCAGCAGGAAACGCGGGCCTAGCACAGATACGCAGTATTTT
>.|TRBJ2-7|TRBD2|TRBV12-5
CASGLLIPRTRYEQYF
TGTGCTAGTGGTTTGTTAATCCCCAGGACTAGGTACGAGCAGTACTTC
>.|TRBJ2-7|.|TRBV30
CAATGWLSYEQYF
TGTGCCGCAACAGGGTGGTTATCCTACGAGCAGTACTTC
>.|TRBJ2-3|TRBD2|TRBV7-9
CASSSGTSGTDTQYF
TGTGCCAGCAGCTCCGGGACTAGCGGCACAGATACGCAGTATTTT
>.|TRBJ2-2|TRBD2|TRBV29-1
CSVDGTSGGNTGELFF
TGCAGCGTTGACGGGACTAGCGGGGGTAACACCGGGGAGCTGTTTTTT
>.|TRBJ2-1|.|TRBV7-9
CALAGYNEQFF
TGTGCACTAGCAGGATACAATGAGCAGTTCTTC
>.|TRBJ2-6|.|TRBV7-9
CASSPGAGANVLTF
TGTGCCAGCAGCCCCGGGGCTGGGGCCAACGTCCTGACTTTC
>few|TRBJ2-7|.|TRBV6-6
CASSPHVGVSHEQYF
TGTGCCAGCAGCCCTCATGTAGGAGTTTCCCACGAGCAGTACTTC
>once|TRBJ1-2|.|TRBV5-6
CASSLGQTTYGYTF
TGTGCCAGCAGCCTAGGACAGACTACCTATGGCTACACCTTC
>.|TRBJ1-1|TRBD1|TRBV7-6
CASSLNRGPMNTEAFF
TGTGCCAGCAGCTTAAACAGGGGGCCTATGAACACTGAAGCTTTCTTT
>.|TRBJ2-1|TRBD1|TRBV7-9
CASSLGPRAGGNEQFF
TGTGCCAGCAGCTTAGGCCCAAGGGCAGGGGGTAATGAGCAGTTCTTC
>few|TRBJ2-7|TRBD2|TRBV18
CASSLDLPGGGYEQYF
TGTGCCAGCTCGCTAGACTTGCCGGGGGGGGGCTACGAGCAGTACTTC
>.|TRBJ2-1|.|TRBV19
CASTIGDSEYNEQFF
TGTGCCAGTACCATCGGGGACTCGGAGTACAATGAGCAGTTCTTC